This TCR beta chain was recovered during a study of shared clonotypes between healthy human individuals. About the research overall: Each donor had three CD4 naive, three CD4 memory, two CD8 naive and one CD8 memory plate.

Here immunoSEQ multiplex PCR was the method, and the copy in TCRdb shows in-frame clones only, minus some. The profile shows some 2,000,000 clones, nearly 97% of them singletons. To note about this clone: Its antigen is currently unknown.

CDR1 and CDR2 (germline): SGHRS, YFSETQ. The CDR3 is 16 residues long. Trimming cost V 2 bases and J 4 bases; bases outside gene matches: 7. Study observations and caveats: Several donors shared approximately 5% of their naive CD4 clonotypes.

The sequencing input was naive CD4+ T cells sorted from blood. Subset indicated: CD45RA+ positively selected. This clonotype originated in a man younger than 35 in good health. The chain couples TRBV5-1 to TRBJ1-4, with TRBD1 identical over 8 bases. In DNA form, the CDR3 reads TGCGCCAGCAGCTTTGGCAGGGGGCGGATTAATGAAAAACTGTTTTTT. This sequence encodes CASSFGRGRINEKLFF.